These 16 T cell receptor beta chains came from one sample sequenced in a study of resident and recirculating memory T cells in vitiligo. Sequenced by immunoSEQ multiplex PCR; TCRdb stores in-frame clones only, minus some. The sample includes about 76,000 clones, 92% of them seen just once. The sequenced material came from blood. The source of these receptors is a male donor with vitiligo.

The chain employs TRBV10-2 and TRBJ2-2; TRBD1 matches 7 bases. There are 15 residues in the CDR3. Germline V gene data show CDR1 as WSHSY and CDR2 as SAAADI. Losses at the gene ends were 3 bases for V and 4 bases for J; bases not matched to a gene: 5. DNA of the CDR3: TGCGCCAGCAGTGATCTAGGGGGCCCCACCGGGGAGCTGTTTTTT. Translated: CASSDLGGPTGELFF.

The chain links TRBV19 to TRBJ1-2; 7 bases are a match to TRBD1. The germline V gene encodes CDR1 LNHDA and CDR2 SQIVND (reference sequence). The CDR3 consists of 13 residues. V lost 0 bases and J lost 6; bases outside the gene matches: 1. Written as DNA, the CDR3 is TGTGCCAGTAGTATAGAAACAGGGGATGGCTACACCTTC. This codes for CASSIETGDGYTF.

The chain combines TRBV18 with TRBJ2-7; 9 nucleotides align to TRBD2. The V segment lost 1 base and the J segment 4 bases; nucleotides outside the gene matches: 5. The CDR3 is made up of 15 amino acids. Per germline, CDR1 KGHSH and CDR2 LQKENI. The CDR3 DNA reads as TGTGCCAGCTCACCACTGGTAGCGGGAGCATACGAGCAGTACTTC. It codes for CASSPLVAGAYEQYF.

The chain links TRBV6-5 to TRBJ2-7; TRBD2 might be the D (6 bases). The germline V and J ends were trimmed by 0 bases and 4 bases, with 13 bases remaining between them. CDR1 and CDR2 (germline): MNHEY, SVGAGI. The CDR3 extends over 15 amino acids. This CDR3 is CASSYSFGSGYEQYF. As DNA, the CDR3 is TGTGCCAGCAGTTACTCCTTCGGGAGCGGGTACGAGCAGTACTTC.

This chain uses TRBV9 with TRBJ2-3; 7 bases agree with TRBD2. Germline assignment: CDR1 SGDLS and CDR2 YYNGEE. The CDR3 extends over 16 amino acids. V trimming: 3 bases; J trimming: 2 bases; junction bases outside the gene matches: 9. The CDR3 reads CASSAGGLLNTDTQYF. As DNA, the CDR3 is TGTGCCAGCAGCGCCGGGGGACTACTGAACACAGATACGCAGTATTTT.

The chain carries TRBV15 and TRBJ2-5; 15 bases line up with TRBD2. Per germline, CDR1 LNHNV and CDR2 YYDKDF (reference sequence). V lost 3 bases to trimming and J lost 5 bases; unmatched junction nucleotides: 10. This CDR3 region has 18 residues. The CDR3 loop is CATSRPGLAGGFGETQYF. The CDR3 DNA reads TGTGCCACCAGCAGGCCGGGACTAGCGGGGGGTTTTGGGGAGACCCAGTACTTC.

V usage is TRBV21-1 and J usage is TRBJ2-7; the table's D call TRBD2 went unverified against the DNA. TRBV21-1 is shown as a pseudogene. This CDR3 has 19 amino acids. This CDR3 reads CASSKANPVGLAGSYEQYF. CDR3 sequence (DNA): TGTGCCAGCAGCAAAGCGAACCCCGTGGGGCTAGCGGGCTCCTACGAGCAGTACTTC.

The chain has TRBV14 and TRBJ1-1; maybe TRBD1 (6 bases). The CDR3 length is 17 residues. Germline assignment: CDR1 SGHDN and CDR2 FVKESK. V lost 0 bases and J lost 0, with 14 bases in between. This CDR3 reads CASSQDWGTTMNTEAFF. The CDR3 DNA reads as TGTGCCAGCAGCCAAGATTGGGGGACAACCATGAACACTGAAGCTTTCTTT.

As concerns this clone: Within the sample, other DNA sequences also encode this same CDR3. This chain connects TRBV4-2 to TRBJ2-1; TRBD2 agrees at 7 bases. CDR1 and CDR2 (germline): LGHNA, YNFKEQ. Trimming took 0 bases from V and 1 from J; bases not matched to a gene: 12. This CDR3 has 19 residues. CDR3 coding DNA: TGTGCCAGCAGCCAAGATTTGGGGGGTCTAGCGGATTCCTACAATGAGCAGTTCTTC. This encodes CASSQDLGGLADSYNEQFF.

V is TRBV9 and J is TRBJ2-4; D possibly corresponds to TRBD1 (5 bases). V was shortened by 3 bases and J by 5 bases, with 9 bases between the two germline ends. The CDR3 is 13 residues long. Germline CDR1 is SGDLS and CDR2 is YYNGEE. This CDR3 reads CASSAPTENIQYF. DNA of the CDR3: TGTGCCAGCAGCGCCCCGACAGAAAACATTCAGTACTTC. Based on the CDR3 plus reference TRBV9 and TRBJ2-4, the full variable domain is DSGVTQTPKHLITATGQRVTLRCSPRSGDLSVYWYQQSLDQGLQFLIQYYNGEERAKGNILERFSAQQFPDLHSELNLSSLELGDSALYFCASSAPTENIQYFGAGTRLSVL.

The chain carries TRBV28 and TRBJ2-5, with 9 bases matching TRBD1. This CDR3 region has 15 residues. Germline V CDR1 and CDR2: MDHEN, SYDVKM. V lost 7 bases and J lost 5; bases outside the gene matches: 11. For the CDR3, the DNA is TGTGCCAGCACCTTCCCCCCCGGGACAGGGGAGACCCAGTACTTC. Amino acid sequence: CASTFPPGTGETQYF.

This clone was seen just once. V gene TRBV7-3 combines with J gene TRBJ1-1; D gene ambiguous. Germline loops: CDR1 SGHTA, CDR2 FQGTGA. V was trimmed by 5 bases and J by 4 bases, leaving 14 bases between them. There are 14 residues in the CDR3. CDR3 sequence reads: CASSPGLLGTEAFF. CDR3 nucleotides: TGTGCCAGCAGCCCGGGTCTTCTCGGCACTGAAGCTTTCTTT.

J is TRBJ2-5 and V is TRBV10-1; a weak D match, TRBD2 (5 bases). V was clipped by 3 bases and J by 5 bases, with 13 bases between them. Germline CDR1 and CDR2: WNHNN and SYGVQD (reference sequence). CDR3 length: 14 amino acids. The CDR3: CASSEEGFRETQYF. In nucleotides, the CDR3 is TGCGCCAGCAGTGAAGAGGGATTCAGGGAGACCCAGTACTTC.

This rearrangement joins TRBV9 to TRBJ2-2, with D possibly TRBD2 on 6 matching bases. Germline V gene sequence: CDR1 SGDLS, CDR2 YYNGEE. There are 14 residues in the CDR3. The V end was cut by 6 bases, the J end by 1 base, with 10 bases between. The CDR3 DNA is TGTGCCAGCACTCTGGGGGGGAACACCGGGGAGCTGTTTTTT. This sequence encodes CASTLGGNTGELFF.

V gene TRBV7-3 combines with J gene TRBJ2-5; D possibly corresponds to TRBD1 (5 bases). CDR1 is SGHTA, CDR2 FQGTGA, per germline. V was shortened by 2 bases and J by 1 base, with 8 bases between the two germline ends. The CDR3 length is 14 residues. CDR3 in DNA: TGTGCCAGCAGCTTAGGACACGGCCAAGAGACCCAGTACTTC. Translating gives CASSLGHGQETQYF.

The chain couples TRBV29-1 to TRBJ2-7; 7 bases match TRBD2. CDR3 length: 11 amino acids. CDR1 is SQVTM, CDR2 ANQGSEA, per germline. The trim removed 4 bases at V and 4 bases at J, leaving 1 base unmatched. DNA of the CDR3: TGCAGCGTTGGGGAGGGTTACGAGCAGTACTTC. Residues: CSVGEGYEQYF.